The TCR beta chain under discussion was sequenced for a study of T cells in Graves' hyperthyroidism and ophthalmopathy. A lack of ophthalmopathy progression within 18 months defined stable Graves' hyperthyroidism. Germline V gene sequence: CDR1 SGHRS, CDR2 YFSETQ. The CDR3 is made up of 16 amino acids. Trimming shortened V by 0 bases and J by 2 bases, and 12 bases separated the two germline ends. TCR beta CDR3 region amplification was performed from RNA transcripts. The TCR CDR3 was amplified in a first-round RT-PCR using the HTBI primer set. One entry per CDR3 protein results from TCRdb running MiXCR on the multiplex PCR reads. This table holds 350,000 to 400,000 distinct CDR3 sequences, about 15% found once.

This clonotype was obtained from a woman in her 30s with Graves' hyperthyroidism. The sequenced sample consisted of blood. V and J are TRBV5-1 and TRBJ2-1; possible D gene TRBD1, 5 bases. Written as DNA, the CDR3 is TGCGCCAGCAGCTTGGAGGCCAGGGCTACCTACAATGAGCAGTTCTTC. It specifies CASSLEARATYNEQFF.